These 24 T cell receptor beta chains were all obtained from the same sample, sequenced in a study of T cells after yellow fever vaccination. One entry per CDR3 protein, called by TCRdb with MiXCR from the 5' RACE reads. The sample has about 120,000 distinct CDR3 sequences, about 16% seen once. The starting material was CD8+ T cells sorted from PBMCs, obtained 5 days after the yellow fever booster vaccination. The receptors originated from a man in his late teens or twenties who received the YFV17D yellow fever vaccine.

The V gene is TRBV19, the J gene TRBJ2-2, with D possibly matching TRBD2 (5 bases). Germline-derived CDR1 and CDR2 are LNHDA and SQIVND (reference sequence). V was pared by 3 bases and J by 6 bases, with 8 bases between. This CDR3 region has 13 residues. The CDR3 DNA reads TGTGCCAGTAGTATTTGGGGAGCCGGGGAGCTGTTTTTT. As protein: CASSIWGAGELFF.

This chain joins TRBV15 and TRBJ1-6; D ambiguous. Germline V gives CDR1 LNHNV, CDR2 YYDKDF (reference sequence). This CDR3 has 12 amino acids. Trimming shortened V by 4 bases and J by 7 bases, and 5 bases separated the two germline ends. In DNA, the CDR3 is TGTGCCACCAGCATCCCAAATTCACCCCTCCACTTT. As protein: CATSIPNSPLHF.

The gene calls are TRBV27 and TRBJ1-6; TRBD1 aligns across 7 bases. Trimming took 5 bases from V and 7 from J; bases not matched to a gene: 14. Per the germline V gene, CDR1 is MNHEY and CDR2 is SMNVEV (reference sequence). This CDR3 spans 17 amino acids. The CDR3 coding sequence is TGTGCCAGCAGTCGTCTTACCTTGACAGGGATCAATTCACCCCTCCACTTT. Its protein product is CASSRLTLTGINSPLHF.

This clonotype was recorded a few times. V is TRBV27 and J is TRBJ1-2; D remains unclear. Trimming cost V 0 bases and J 2 bases, with 4 bases left between them. The CDR3 has 13 amino acids. Germline loops: CDR1 MNHEY, CDR2 SMNVEV (reference sequence). The CDR3 sequence is CASSLSPNYGYTF. The CDR3 region has the DNA TGTGCCAGCAGTTTATCTCCCAACTATGGCTACACCTTC.

In its sample, this clonotype was seen a few times. V and J are TRBV7-9 and TRBJ2-3, with 9 bases identical to TRBD2. The CDR3 has 14 residues. V trimming: 6 bases; J trimming: 5 bases; junction bases outside the gene matches: 6. Germline V gene data show CDR1 as SEHNR and CDR2 as FQNEAQ (reference sequence). CDR3 in amino acids: CASRSGGIGDTQYF. The CDR3 coding sequence is TGTGCCAGCAGGAGCGGGGGGATAGGAGATACGCAGTATTTT.

This sequence joins TRBV5-1 and TRBJ2-1; 10 bases match TRBD2. Germline V CDR1 and CDR2: SGHRS, YFSETQ. There are 17 residues in the CDR3. Unmatched junction bases numbered 10, after V lost 0 bases and J lost 7 bases. CDR3 residues: CASSLGLAGARGNEQFF. CDR3 sequence (DNA): TGCGCCAGCAGCTTGGGGCTAGCGGGGGCGCGGGGGAATGAGCAGTTCTTC.

J is TRBJ2-1 and V is TRBV3-1, with 12 positions matching TRBD2. The J segment lost 1 base and the V segment lost 3 bases, leaving 10 bases of the junction unmatched. The CDR3 length is 19 residues. Germline-derived CDR1 and CDR2 are LGHDT and YNNKEL (reference sequence). CDR3 nucleotide sequence: TGTGCCAGCAGCCATCCCCTAGCGGGGGGGCCCGGTTCCTACAATGAGCAGTTCTTC. It is translated as CASSHPLAGGPGSYNEQFF.

The V call is TRBV7-9, the J call TRBJ1-1, with 10 bases lining up with TRBD1. The CDR3 is 15 residues long. Per germline, CDR1 SEHNR and CDR2 FQNEAQ (reference sequence). The V gene end was trimmed by 3 bases and the J gene end by 6 bases; junction bases not matched to a gene: 7. The chain's CDR3 is CASSFRDRGWAEAFF. CDR3 DNA sequence: TGTGCCAGCAGCTTCCGGGACAGGGGATGGGCTGAAGCTTTCTTT.

V is TRBV3-1 and J is TRBJ1-6, with D uncertain. This CDR3 has 17 residues. Germline values: CDR1 LGHDT, CDR2 YNNKEL (reference sequence). Trimming took off 0 bases at V and 7 bases at J, with 16 bases between the two ends. The CDR3 nucleotides read TGTGCCAGCAGCCAAGATAGTATCGGCCTCGGCAATTCACCCCTCCACTTT. Protein product: CASSQDSIGLGNSPLHF.

A few counts support this clonotype. This chain uses TRBV5-1 with TRBJ1-1; D is unresolved. CDR3 length equals 13 residues. The V end lost 0 bases, the J end lost 3 bases, and 6 bases lay between the germline ends. Germline V CDR1 and CDR2: SGHRS, YFSETQ. The CDR3 sequence is CASSLARDTEAFF. The CDR3 DNA reads TGCGCCAGCAGCTTGGCCCGGGACACTGAAGCTTTCTTT.

This clonotype was detected ten times or more. The rearrangement links TRBV6-2 or TRBV6-3 to TRBJ2-7; D may be TRBD1 (6 bases). V shed 7 bases and J shed 2 bases, with 12 bases lying between them. Germline V gene sequence: CDR1 MNHEY, CDR2 SVGEGT. The length of the CDR3 is 13 residues. The CDR3, as DNA: TGTGCCAGCAACTTGGACAGCCCCTACGAGCAGTACTTC. As protein: CASNLDSPYEQYF.

Only a few counts were recorded for this clonotype. The genes are TRBV5-4 and TRBJ2-6; 7 bases line up with TRBD1. The CDR3 has 18 amino acids. The J segment lost 3 bases and the V segment lost 0 bases, leaving 9 bases of the junction unmatched. Germline CDR1 SGHNT, CDR2 YYREEE (reference sequence). The DNA for the CDR3 is TGTGCCAGCAGCTTGGGGACAGGCCCGCGTAGTGGGGCCAACGTCCTGACTTTC. This codes for CASSLGTGPRSGANVLTF. The full variable domain, completed using reference TRBV5-4 and TRBJ2-6, is ETGVTQSPTHLIKTRGQQVTLRCSSQSGHNTVSWYQQALGQGPQFIFQYYREEENGRGNFPPRFSGLQFPNYSSELNVNALELDDSALYLCASSLGTGPRSGANVLTFGAGSRLTVL.

The chain is built from TRBV28 and TRBJ2-3; D is unresolved. Germline assignment: CDR1 MDHEN and CDR2 SYDVKM. Trimming removed 2 bases at V and 2 bases at J, with 11 bases between. The CDR3 loop spans 15 amino acids. Written as DNA, the CDR3 is TGTGCCAGCAGTTTACTCCCGGAAAACACAGATACGCAGTATTTT. It encodes CASSLLPENTDTQYF.

This clonotype was observed a few times. Here the CDR3 reads CASSYRAGGGVEQYF. The CDR3 region has the DNA TGTGCCAGCAGTTACAGAGCGGGGGGGGGTGTTGAGCAGTACTTC. This chain connects TRBV6-5 to TRBJ2-7; 10 bases map to TRBD2. V lost 2 bases and J lost 7; bases outside the gene matches: 8. Germline CDR1 reads MNHEY; CDR2 reads SVGAGI. The CDR3 sequence is 15 residues long.

The chain uses TRBV4-1 and TRBJ1-1; 7 bases are a match to TRBD1. Trimming took 3 bases from V and 4 from J; bases not matched to a gene: 8. Germline lookup yields CDR1 MGHRA and CDR2 YSYEKL. The CDR3 length is 15 residues. In DNA form, the CDR3 reads TGCGCCAGCAGCCACCCGACAGGGCCGGGCACTGAAGCTTTCTTT. Translation: CASSHPTGPGTEAFF.

In its sample, this clonotype was seen a few times. The gene calls are TRBV6-6 and TRBJ2-1; D might be TRBD1 (6 bases). In germline, CDR1 is MNHNY, CDR2 SVGAGI (reference sequence). The CDR3 extends over 16 amino acids. V gave up 0 bases and J gave up 5 bases, with 14 bases separating them. The CDR3 DNA reads TGTGCCAGCAGTTACTCGATTGGGGGCTTTGACAATGAGCAGTTCTTC. This sequence encodes CASSYSIGGFDNEQFF.

A few counts support this clonotype. V is TRBV27 and J is TRBJ2-7; D may be TRBD1 or TRBD2 (5 bases each). The CDR3 length is 13 residues. V lost 6 bases, J lost 5 bases, and 14 bases lay in between. Germline CDR1 is MNHEY and CDR2 is SMNVEV (reference sequence). In DNA form, the CDR3 reads TGTGCCAGCAGCCACTTTGGGGGAAACGAGCAGTACTTC. The encoded protein is CASSHFGGNEQYF.

The chain couples TRBV7-9 to TRBJ1-6, with 7 nucleotides matching TRBD1. Germline V gene data show CDR1 as SEHNR and CDR2 as FQNEAQ (reference sequence). The CDR3 sequence is 14 residues long. Unmatched junction bases numbered 6, after V lost 5 bases and J lost 8 bases. The CDR3 sequence: CASSHGQEHSPLHF. CDR3 in DNA: TGTGCCAGCAGCCACGGACAGGAGCATTCACCCCTCCACTTT.

Only a few counts were recorded for this clonotype. The genes are TRBV20-1 and TRBJ2-3; TRBD2 agrees at 9 bases. The CDR3 is made up of 18 amino acids. V was pared by 6 bases and J by 0 bases, with 16 bases of the junction left unmatched. CDR1 and CDR2 from the germline V gene are DFQATT and SNEGSKA (reference sequence). The CDR3 sequence is CSAPPRPSGVNSTDTQYF. The CDR3 nucleotides are TGCAGTGCCCCCCCCCGGCCTAGCGGGGTAAATAGCACAGATACGCAGTATTTT.

With respect to this clonotype: At one boundary the junction diverges from the germline segment, which might be a read error. V usage is TRBV7-9 and J usage is TRBJ2-3; a possible D gene is TRBD2 (5 bases). This CDR3 is 12 amino acids long. In germline, CDR1 is SEHNR, CDR2 FQNEAQ (reference sequence). The CDR3 loop is CANSRDTDTQYF. The CDR3 region has the DNA TGTGCCAACAGCCGGGACACAGATACGCAGTATTTT.

This clonotype appeared a few times. The chain is built from TRBV20-1 and TRBJ2-2; 7 nucleotides match TRBD2. Germline V gene sequence: CDR1 DFQATT, CDR2 SNEGSKA (reference sequence). This CDR3 spans 13 amino acids. The trim removed 6 bases at V and 6 bases at J, leaving 7 bases unmatched. In DNA, the CDR3 is TGCAGTGCGCTGGGGGGGGATTCCGGGGAGCTGTTTTTT. Residues: CSALGGDSGELFF.

The table lists this clonotype with a few counts. The V call is TRBV7-9, the J call TRBJ2-7; possibly TRBD1 for D (6 bases). CDR3 length: 16 residues. Germline assignment: CDR1 SEHNR and CDR2 FQNEAQ (reference sequence). The V gene lost 3 bases and the J gene lost 0 bases, with 15 bases spanning the gap. CDR3 residues: CASSLDQGTYSYEQYF. The CDR3 DNA sequence: TGTGCCAGCAGCTTGGATCAGGGGACCTACTCCTACGAGCAGTACTTC.

The chain is built from TRBV5-4 and TRBJ2-3; maybe TRBD1 (5 bases). Germline lookup yields CDR1 SGHNT and CDR2 YYREEE (reference sequence). CDR3 size: 15 residues. Trimming shortened V by 1 base and J by 6 bases, and 15 bases separated the two germline ends. The CDR3 spells CASSLRQSPGDTQYF. DNA for the CDR3: TGTGCCAGCAGCTTGCGACAGAGCCCCGGGGATACGCAGTATTTT.

The chain is built from TRBV12-3 or TRBV12-4 and TRBJ1-2, with a weak D call TRBD1 (5 bases). The CDR3 has 15 amino acids. Trimming removed 7 bases from V and 0 bases from J, with 15 bases in between. The CDR3 DNA reads TGTGCCAGCATGGAAACGGACATGGCTAACTATGGCTACACCTTC. This translates into CASMETDMANYGYTF.